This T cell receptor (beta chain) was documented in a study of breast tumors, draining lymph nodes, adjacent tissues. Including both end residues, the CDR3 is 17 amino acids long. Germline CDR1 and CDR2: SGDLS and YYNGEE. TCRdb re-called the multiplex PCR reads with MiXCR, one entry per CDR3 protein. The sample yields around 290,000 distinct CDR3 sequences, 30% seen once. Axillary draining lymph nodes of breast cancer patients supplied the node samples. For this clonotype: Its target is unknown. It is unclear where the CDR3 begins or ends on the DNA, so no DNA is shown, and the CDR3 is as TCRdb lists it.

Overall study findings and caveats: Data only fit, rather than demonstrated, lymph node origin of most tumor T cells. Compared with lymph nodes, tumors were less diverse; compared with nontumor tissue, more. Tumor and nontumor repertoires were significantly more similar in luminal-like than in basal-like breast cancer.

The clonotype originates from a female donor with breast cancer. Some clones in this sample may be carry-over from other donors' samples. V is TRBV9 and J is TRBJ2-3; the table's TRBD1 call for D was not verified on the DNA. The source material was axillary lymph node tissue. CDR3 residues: CASSILGEQFFGNTQYF.